Listed here is a single T cell receptor beta chain. Its target is unknown. The source of the sample is a study of T-cell reconstitution after alpha-beta-depleted transplantation in children. Study observations and caveats: T cells produced anew were the main source of T-cell counts and diversity one year after transplant. Reported findings indicate that, about two months after transplant, alpha-beta T cells came from several hundred expanded clones, which were derived from non-depleted graft cells. There were some patients whose high TCRbeta diversity at day 60 came from surviving recipient T cells and thymic progenitors.

The V and J ends lost 0 bases and 2 bases respectively, with 0 bases between them. Germline CDR1 SGHRS, CDR2 YFSETQ. This CDR3 region has 12 residues. The TCRbeta library was prepared with unique molecular identifiers. TCRdb used MiXCR to reprocess the PCR reads, holding one entry per CDR3 protein. The sample includes 70,000 to 95,000 distinct CDR3 sequences, 15% to 17% of them seen just once. This sequence joins TRBV5-1 and TRBJ2-1, with D hard to call. Source: PBMCs, mostly from graft donor cells, taken 180 days after TCRalphabeta/CD19-depleted stem cell transplant. This TCR was sampled from a male patient between 2 and 15 years old who had a stem cell transplant for acute lymphoblastic leukemia, so the T cells may come from the graft donor. DNA for the CDR3: TGCGCCAGCAGCTTGGCCTACAATGAGCAGTTCTTC. It yields the protein CASSLAYNEQFF.